This TCR beta chain was recorded in a study of cytomegalovirus exposure and HLA in healthy donors. Study information: The early release's HLA-typed donors yielded some 85 million unique TCRs.

Vbeta (60) and Jbeta (13) primers were used in the PCR. Methods used by the authors: Later analysis identified 65 million to 80 million unique TCR beta chains, approximately 10 million shared. TCRdb's table, derived via immunoSEQ multiplex PCR, lists solely in-frame clones and lacks some. The DNA gave D and trimming, while V, J and clone size come from that table. The sample carries some 270,000 clones, 75% to 85% recorded once. Of note for this clone: Antigen specificity is unknown.

The CDR3 runs to 16 residues. Findings of the study overall: CMV serostatus stood as the only immune exposure information on hand. Later analysis showed most CMV-associated TCR beta chains appearing HLA-restricted.

The sample comprised PBMCs. The chain carries TRBV21-1 and TRBJ2-2; no check of the table's D call, TRBD1, against the DNA was made. TRBV21-1 is shown as a pseudogene. The receptor's source is a girl aged 2 to 10 in good health and CMV-seronegative. This CDR3 reads CASSNKRGQHTGELFF. CDR3 sequence (DNA): TGTGCCAGCAGCAATAAAAGGGGGCAACACACCGGGGAGCTGTTTTTT.